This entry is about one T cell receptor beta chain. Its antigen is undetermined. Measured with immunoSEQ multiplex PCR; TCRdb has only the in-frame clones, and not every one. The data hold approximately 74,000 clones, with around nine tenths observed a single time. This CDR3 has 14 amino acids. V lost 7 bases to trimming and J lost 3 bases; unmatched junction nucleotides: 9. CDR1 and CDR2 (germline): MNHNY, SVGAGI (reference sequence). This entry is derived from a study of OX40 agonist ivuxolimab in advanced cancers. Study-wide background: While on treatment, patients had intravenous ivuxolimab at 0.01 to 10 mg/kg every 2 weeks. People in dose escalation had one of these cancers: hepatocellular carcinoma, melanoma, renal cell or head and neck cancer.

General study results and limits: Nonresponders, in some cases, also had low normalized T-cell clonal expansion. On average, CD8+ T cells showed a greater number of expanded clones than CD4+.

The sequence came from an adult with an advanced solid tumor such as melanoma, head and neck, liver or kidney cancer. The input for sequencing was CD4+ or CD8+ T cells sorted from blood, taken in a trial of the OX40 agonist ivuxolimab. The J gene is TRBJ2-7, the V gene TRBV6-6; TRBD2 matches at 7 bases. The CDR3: CASTQSGTSYEQYF. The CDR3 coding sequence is TGTGCCAGCACCCAAAGCGGGACCAGCTACGAGCAGTACTTC.